This T cell receptor (beta chain) emerged from a study of blood T cell repertoires in COVID-19. This table comes from immunoSEQ multiplex PCR, and its TCRdb copy is limited to in-frame clones, with some not included. The data contain about 250,000 clones, 70% to 85% of them singletons. Deletions cut 3 bases from V and 0 bases from J, with 22 bases between. From germline, CDR1 is SGHNT and CDR2 YYREEE (reference sequence). CDR3 length: 18 amino acids. The rearrangement links TRBV5-4 to TRBJ2-7; tentative D call: TRBD1 (6 bases). Sequencing was carried out using peripheral blood. This sequence was found in a man older than 75 with acute or convalescent COVID-19. The CDR3 DNA sequence: TGTGCCAGCAGCTCCGGGACACCCTCTAGCTCAAGCTCCTACGAGCAGTACTTC. It specifies CASSSGTPSSSSSYEQYF.